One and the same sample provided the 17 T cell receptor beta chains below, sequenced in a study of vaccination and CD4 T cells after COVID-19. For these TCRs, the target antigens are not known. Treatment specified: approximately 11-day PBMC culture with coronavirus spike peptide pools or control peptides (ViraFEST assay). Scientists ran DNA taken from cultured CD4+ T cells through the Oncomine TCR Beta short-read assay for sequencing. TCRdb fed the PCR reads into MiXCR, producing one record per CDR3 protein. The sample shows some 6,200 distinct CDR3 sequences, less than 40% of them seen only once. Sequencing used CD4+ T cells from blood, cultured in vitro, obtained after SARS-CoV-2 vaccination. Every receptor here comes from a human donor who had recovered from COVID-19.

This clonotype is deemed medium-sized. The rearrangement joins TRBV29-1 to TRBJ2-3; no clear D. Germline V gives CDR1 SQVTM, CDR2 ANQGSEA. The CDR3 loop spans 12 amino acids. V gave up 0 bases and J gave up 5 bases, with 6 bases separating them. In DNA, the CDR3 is TGCAGCGTTGAAGATCGTGGAGATACGCAGTATTTT. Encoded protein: CSVEDRGDTQYF.

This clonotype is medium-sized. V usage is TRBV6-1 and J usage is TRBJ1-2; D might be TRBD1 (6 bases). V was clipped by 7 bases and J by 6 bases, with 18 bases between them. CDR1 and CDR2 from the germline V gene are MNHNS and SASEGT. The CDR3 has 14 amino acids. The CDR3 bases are TGTGCCAGCATGACGACGGGGGGGCTTCATGGCTACACCTTC. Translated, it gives CASMTTGGLHGYTF.

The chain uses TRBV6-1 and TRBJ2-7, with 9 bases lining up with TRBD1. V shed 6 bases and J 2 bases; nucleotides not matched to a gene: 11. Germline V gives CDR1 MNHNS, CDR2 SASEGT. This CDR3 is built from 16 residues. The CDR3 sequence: CASREGYGQGPYEQYF. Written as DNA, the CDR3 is TGTGCCAGCAGGGAGGGGTATGGACAGGGGCCCTACGAGCAGTACTTC.

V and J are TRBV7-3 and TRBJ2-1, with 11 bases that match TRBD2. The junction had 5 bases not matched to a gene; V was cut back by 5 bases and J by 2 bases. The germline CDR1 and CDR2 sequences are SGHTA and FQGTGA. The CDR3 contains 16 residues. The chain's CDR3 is CASSISGGAPYNEQFF. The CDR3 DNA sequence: TGTGCCAGCAGCATTAGCGGGGGGGCCCCCTACAATGAGCAGTTCTTC.

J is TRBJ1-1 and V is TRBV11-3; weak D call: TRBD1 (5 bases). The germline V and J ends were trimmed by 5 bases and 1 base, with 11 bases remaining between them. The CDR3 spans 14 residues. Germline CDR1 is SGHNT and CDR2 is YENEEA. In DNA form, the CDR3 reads TGTGCCAGCAGCCCTGGGAGGGGGAACACTGAAGCTTTCTTT. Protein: CASSPGRGNTEAFF. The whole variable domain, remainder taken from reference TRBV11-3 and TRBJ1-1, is EAGVVQSPRYKIIEKKQPVAFWCNPISGHNTLYWYLQNLGQGPELLIRYENEEAVDDSQLPKDRFSAERLKGVDSTLKIQPAELGDSAVYLCASSPGRGNTEAFFGQGTRLTVV.

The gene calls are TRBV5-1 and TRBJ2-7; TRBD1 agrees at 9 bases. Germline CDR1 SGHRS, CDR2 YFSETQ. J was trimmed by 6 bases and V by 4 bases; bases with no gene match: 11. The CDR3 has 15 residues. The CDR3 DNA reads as TGCGCCAGCAGCGTCGGGGGACAGGGTTCCCTCGAGCAGTACTTC. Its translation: CASSVGGQGSLEQYF.

CDR3 amino acids: CASKPQVGGSYGYTF. The CDR3 coding sequence is TGTGCCAGTAAGCCCCAGGTCGGAGGGTCCTATGGCTACACCTTC. This chain links TRBV19 with TRBJ1-2; no clear D. This CDR3 spans 15 amino acids. Looked up from germline, CDR1 is LNHDA and CDR2 is SQIVND (reference sequence). Trimming took off 7 bases at V and 4 bases at J, with 19 bases between the two ends.

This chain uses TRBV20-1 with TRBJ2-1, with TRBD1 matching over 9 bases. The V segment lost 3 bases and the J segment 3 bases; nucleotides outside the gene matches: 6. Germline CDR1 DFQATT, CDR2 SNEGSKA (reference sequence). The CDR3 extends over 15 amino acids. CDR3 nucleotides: TGCAGTGCTAGGGGGACAGGGTCGGTCTACAATGAGCAGTTCTTC. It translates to CSARGTGSVYNEQFF.

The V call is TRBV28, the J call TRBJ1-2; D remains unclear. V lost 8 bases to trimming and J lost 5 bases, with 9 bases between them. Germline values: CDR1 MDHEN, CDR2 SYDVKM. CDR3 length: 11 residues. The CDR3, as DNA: TGTGCCAGCTCAACGGATTATGGCTACACCTTC. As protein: CASSTDYGYTF.

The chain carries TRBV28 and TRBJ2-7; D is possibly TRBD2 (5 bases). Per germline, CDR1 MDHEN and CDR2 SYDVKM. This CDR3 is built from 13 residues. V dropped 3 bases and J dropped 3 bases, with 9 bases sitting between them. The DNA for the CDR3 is TGTGCCAGCAGTTTCCAGCGGAGCTACGAGCAGTACTTC. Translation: CASSFQRSYEQYF.

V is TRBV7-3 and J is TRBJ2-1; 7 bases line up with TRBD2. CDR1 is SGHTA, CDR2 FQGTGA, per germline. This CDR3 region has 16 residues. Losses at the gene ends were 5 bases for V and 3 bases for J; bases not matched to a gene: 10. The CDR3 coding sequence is TGTGCCAGCAGCCCCTTTGGGGGGGGACTCTACAATGAGCAGTTCTTC. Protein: CASSPFGGGLYNEQFF.

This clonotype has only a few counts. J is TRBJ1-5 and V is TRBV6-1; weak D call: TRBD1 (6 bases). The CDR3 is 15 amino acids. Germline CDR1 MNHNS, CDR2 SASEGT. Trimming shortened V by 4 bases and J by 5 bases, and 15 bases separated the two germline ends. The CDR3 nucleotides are TGTGCCAGCAGTGGGGGACACTCACTTTATCAGCCCCAGCATTTT. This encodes CASSGGHSLYQPQHF.

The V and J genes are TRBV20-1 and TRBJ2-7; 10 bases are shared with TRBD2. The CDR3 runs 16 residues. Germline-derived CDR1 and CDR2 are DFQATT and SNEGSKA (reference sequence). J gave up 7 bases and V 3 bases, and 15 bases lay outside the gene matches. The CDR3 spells CSASRLAGRESAEQYF. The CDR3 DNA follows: TGCAGTGCTAGCCGACTAGCGGGTAGAGAAAGCGCTGAGCAGTACTTC.

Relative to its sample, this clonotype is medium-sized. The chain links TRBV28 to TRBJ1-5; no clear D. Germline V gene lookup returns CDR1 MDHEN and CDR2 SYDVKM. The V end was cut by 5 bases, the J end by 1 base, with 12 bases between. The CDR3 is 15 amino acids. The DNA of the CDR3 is TGTGCCAGCAGTCCCCTAGGAGGGAGCAATCAGCCCCAGCATTTT. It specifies CASSPLGGSNQPQHF.

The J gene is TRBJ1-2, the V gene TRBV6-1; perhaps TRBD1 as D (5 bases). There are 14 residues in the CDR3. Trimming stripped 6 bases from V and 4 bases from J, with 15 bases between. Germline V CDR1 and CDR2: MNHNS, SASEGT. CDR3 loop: CASSADKAPYGYTF. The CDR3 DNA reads TGTGCCAGCAGCGCGGACAAAGCCCCCTATGGCTACACCTTC.

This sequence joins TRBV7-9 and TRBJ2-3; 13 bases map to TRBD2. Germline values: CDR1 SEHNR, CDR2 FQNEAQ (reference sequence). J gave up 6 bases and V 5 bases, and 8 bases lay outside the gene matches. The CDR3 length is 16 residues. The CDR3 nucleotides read TGTGCCAGCAGCCCAGGGACTAGCGGGATCGGTGATACGCAGTATTTT. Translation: CASSPGTSGIGDTQYF.

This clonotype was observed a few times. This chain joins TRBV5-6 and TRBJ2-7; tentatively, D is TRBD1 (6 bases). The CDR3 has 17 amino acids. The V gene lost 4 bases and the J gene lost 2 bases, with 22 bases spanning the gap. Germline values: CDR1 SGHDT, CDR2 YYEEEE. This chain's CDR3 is CASSPRGRPRGAYEQYF. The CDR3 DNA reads TGTGCCAGCAGCCCCAGGGGACGACCCCGTGGCGCCTACGAGCAGTACTTC.